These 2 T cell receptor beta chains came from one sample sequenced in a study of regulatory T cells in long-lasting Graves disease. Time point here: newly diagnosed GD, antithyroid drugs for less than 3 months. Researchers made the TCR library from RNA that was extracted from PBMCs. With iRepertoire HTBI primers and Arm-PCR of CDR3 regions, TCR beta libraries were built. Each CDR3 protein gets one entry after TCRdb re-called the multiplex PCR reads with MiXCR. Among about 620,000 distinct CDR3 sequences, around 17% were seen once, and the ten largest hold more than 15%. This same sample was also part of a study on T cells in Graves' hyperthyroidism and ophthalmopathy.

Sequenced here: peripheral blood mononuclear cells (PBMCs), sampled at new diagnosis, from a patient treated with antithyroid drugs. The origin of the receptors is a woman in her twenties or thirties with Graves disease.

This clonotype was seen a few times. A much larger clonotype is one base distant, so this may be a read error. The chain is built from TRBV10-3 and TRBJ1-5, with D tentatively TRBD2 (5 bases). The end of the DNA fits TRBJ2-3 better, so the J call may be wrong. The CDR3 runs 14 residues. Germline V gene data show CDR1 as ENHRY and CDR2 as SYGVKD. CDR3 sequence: CAISEGSANQPQYF. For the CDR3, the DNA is TGTGCCATCAGTGAGGGGAGCGCCAATCAGCCCCAGTATTTT.

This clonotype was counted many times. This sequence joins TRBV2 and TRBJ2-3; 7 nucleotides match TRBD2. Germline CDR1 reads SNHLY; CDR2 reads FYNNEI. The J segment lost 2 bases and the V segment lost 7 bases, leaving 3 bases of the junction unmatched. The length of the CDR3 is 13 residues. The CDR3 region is CASNRDYTDTQYF. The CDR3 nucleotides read TGTGCCAGCAACCGGGACTACACAGATACGCAGTATTTT.